This entry lists 30 T cell receptor beta chains sequenced from one sample in a study of T cell repertoires in cytomegalovirus infection. The antigens for these receptors are not known. TCRdb used MiXCR to reprocess the reads, holding one entry per CDR3 protein. The profile shows 900,000 to 950,000 distinct CDR3 sequences, roughly 30% of them singletons. Sequences were derived from cultured CD8+ T cells from PBMCs, sampled from culture after CMV antigen stimulation. All receptors come from a human donor in good health (CMV status not recorded). Some clones in this sample may be carry-over from other donors' samples.

A remark on this clonotype: At one boundary the junction diverges from the germline segment, which might be a read error. The rearrangement links TRBV25-1 to TRBJ2-2, with D maybe TRBD2 (5 bases). This CDR3 has 18 residues. Germline V gives CDR1 MGHDK, CDR2 SYGVNS. This chain's CDR3 is CASSEYYDGVGDTGELFF. The CDR3 DNA reads as TGTGCTAGCAGTGAATATTACGACGGGGTTGGGGACACCGGGGAGCTGTTTTTT.

This chain links TRBV4-2 with TRBJ2-3, with D possibly being TRBD2 (7 bases). The V gene's germline CDR1 is LGHNA and CDR2 YNFKEQ. The CDR3 contains 17 residues. Between the trimmed V and J ends, which lost 1 base and 7 bases, there was a span of 21 bases. CDR3 residues: CASSQVPAGARLNTQYF. The CDR3 DNA reads as TGTGCCAGCAGCCAAGTTCCGGCGGGGGCCCGACTGAATACGCAGTATTTT.

Details on this clonotype: The junction departs from germline at one end; a sequencing error may be responsible. The chain joins TRBV7-7 to TRBJ2-1, with 7 bases that match TRBD2. The CDR3 sequence is 13 residues long. Germline values: CDR1 SSHAT, CDR2 FNYEAQ (reference sequence). CDR3 DNA: TGTGCTAGCAGCTTAAGACTAGCTCATGAGCAGTTCTTC. This gives the protein CASSLRLAHEQFF.

The chain links TRBV4-1 to TRBJ2-3, with D unresolved. V lost 1 base and J 5 bases, leaving 7 bases between the germline ends. CDR1 is MGHRA and CDR2 is YSYEKL in the germline V gene. This CDR3 is built from 13 residues. The chain's CDR3 is CASSQGLKDTQYF. Here the CDR3 DNA reads TGCGCCAGCAGCCAAGGGTTAAAAGATACGCAGTATTTT.

The CDR3 is CATSNENSETQYF. CDR3 bases: TGTGCCACCAGCAATGAGAATTCTGAGACCCAGTACTTC. The chain uses TRBV15 and TRBJ2-5; D not resolved. There are 13 residues in the CDR3. The V gene lost 4 bases and the J gene lost 5 bases, with 11 bases spanning the gap. Looked up from germline, CDR1 is LNHNV and CDR2 is YYDKDF (reference sequence).

The rearrangement links TRBV25-1 to TRBJ2-1, with D tentatively TRBD1 (6 bases). CDR1 MGHDK and CDR2 SYGVNS come from the germline V gene. This CDR3 region has 16 residues. Trimming cost V 10 bases and J 4 bases, with 23 bases left between them. The DNA of the CDR3 is TGTGCCACCCAACGAGAGGGACACATGGGGTACAATGAGCAGTTCTTC. This encodes CATQREGHMGYNEQFF.

This clonotype came up a few times. The chain employs TRBV5-5 and TRBJ2-7; the D is unclear. This CDR3 has 16 residues. The V gene's germline CDR1 is SGHKS and CDR2 YYEKEE (reference sequence). V gave up 0 bases and J gave up 3 bases, with 16 bases separating them. DNA for the CDR3: TGTGCCAGCAGCTTGGAGGCAGCCGTGATTCTCTACGAGCAGTACTTC. The encoded protein is CASSLEAAVILYEQYF.

With regard to this clonotype: This may come from a read error, since a much larger clone is one base off. V usage is TRBV7-2 and J usage is TRBJ2-3, with 8 nucleotides matching TRBD1. The CDR3 runs to 12 residues. J gave up 4 bases and V 10 bases, and 4 bases lay outside the gene matches. Germline V gene lookup returns CDR1 SGHTA and CDR2 FQGNSA. In DNA form, the CDR3 reads TGTGCCAACAGGGGGGAATCAGATACGCAGTATTTT. Translation: CANRGESDTQYF.

The chain has TRBV27 and TRBJ1-1; TRBD1 is a possible D gene (5 bases). CDR1 and CDR2 (germline): MNHEY, SMNVEV (reference sequence). CDR3 length: 13 residues. Trimming took 7 bases from V and 1 from J, leaving 10 bases between them. This CDR3 is CASMITGNTEAFF. CDR3 nucleotides: TGTGCCAGCATGATAACAGGGAACACTGAAGCTTTCTTT.

This clonotype was recorded only once. A much larger clone differs by one base, so this may be a read error. V and J are TRBV7-8 and TRBJ2-1; D gene ambiguous. The germline CDR1 and CDR2 sequences are SGHVS and FQNEAQ. This CDR3 is built from 17 residues. In nucleotides, the CDR3 is TGTGCCAGCAGCCCTAGAGGCCAGTTCGGCTCCTACAATGAGCAGCTCTTC. Protein sequence: CASSPRGQFGSYNEQLF.

A few counts support this clonotype. The chain combines TRBV6-2 or TRBV6-3 with TRBJ2-5; possibly TRBD1 for D (6 bases). The germline V gene has CDR1 MNHEY and CDR2 SVGEGT. Trimming pared 11 bases from V and 1 base from J, leaving 17 bases between. The CDR3 loop spans 14 amino acids. The CDR3 DNA is TGTGCCTCCCAGGGGCGACAGGTCCAAGAGACCCAGTACTTC. Protein: CASQGRQVQETQYF.

The J gene is TRBJ2-7, the V gene TRBV15, with a tentative D call TRBD1 (6 bases). Germline CDR1 LNHNV, CDR2 YYDKDF (reference sequence). The CDR3 is 13 amino acids. Trimming stripped 4 bases from V and 3 bases from J, with 10 bases between. CDR3 sequence: CATSKEGGYEQYF. The DNA of the CDR3 is TGTGCCACCAGCAAAGAAGGGGGCTACGAGCAGTACTTC.

The chain links TRBV7-6 to TRBJ2-7; 7 nucleotides agree with TRBD2. This CDR3 spans 12 amino acids. Trimming took 4 bases from V and 5 from J; bases not matched to a gene: 2. CDR1 and CDR2 from the germline V gene are SGHVS and FNYEAQ. CDR3 sequence reads: CASSWGGNEQYF. The CDR3 DNA reads TGTGCCAGCAGCTGGGGGGGGAACGAGCAGTACTTC.

This clonotype was seen more than once but under ten times. The chain has TRBV7-9 and TRBJ2-1; D not resolved. The germline gives CDR1 SEHNR, CDR2 FQNEAQ (reference sequence). The length of the CDR3 is 14 residues. The V gene lost 5 bases and the J gene lost 7 bases, with 15 bases spanning the gap. CDR3 DNA: TGTGCCAGCAGCGGATTTATTGGGTTAAATGAGCAGTTCTTC. Amino acid sequence: CASSGFIGLNEQFF.

This clonotype was seen repeatedly, ten times or more. The rearrangement joins TRBV6-1 to TRBJ1-2; D ambiguous. Germline V gene lookup returns CDR1 MNHNS and CDR2 SASEGT. Trimming removed 2 bases from V and 2 bases from J, with 15 bases in between. The CDR3 has 16 amino acids. The CDR3 is CASSEKVSAKNYGYTF. Here the CDR3 DNA reads TGTGCCAGCAGTGAAAAAGTGTCTGCGAAGAACTATGGCTACACCTTC.

This clonotype was found a few times. The CDR3 sequence: CASSQVTSGGGEQFF. The CDR3 region has the DNA TGTGCCAGCAGCCAAGTTACTAGCGGGGGGGGTGAGCAGTTCTTC. The chain employs TRBV3-1 and TRBJ2-1, with TRBD2 matching over 13 bases. V lost 1 base and J lost 9; bases outside the gene matches: 3. Germline V gene lookup returns CDR1 LGHDT and CDR2 YNNKEL (reference sequence). The CDR3 extends over 15 amino acids.

CDR3 in DNA: TGTGCCAGCAGCCCAGGGTGGGGGGAGACTGAAGCTTTCTTT. Translated: CASSPGWGETEAFF. J is TRBJ1-1 and V is TRBV3-1; perhaps TRBD1 as D (5 bases). The CDR3 length is 14 residues. The germline V and J ends were trimmed by 4 bases and 5 bases, with 14 bases remaining between them. Looked up from germline, CDR1 is LGHDT and CDR2 is YNNKEL (reference sequence).

The V and J genes are TRBV6-5 and TRBJ2-7; D is possibly TRBD1 or TRBD2 (5 bases each). The CDR3 runs 16 residues. Per the germline V gene, CDR1 is MNHEY and CDR2 is SVGAGI. Trimming stripped 7 bases from V and 1 base from J, with 20 bases between. The CDR3 DNA sequence: TGTGCCAGCAAGAGTTTTTACGGGACGGCTTCCTACGAGCAGTACTTC. Residues: CASKSFYGTASYEQYF.

This clonotype occurred a few times. The chain employs TRBV4-1 and TRBJ1-6, with 7 bases that match TRBD1. Germline V CDR1 and CDR2: MGHRA, YSYEKL. The CDR3 runs to 18 residues. With 5 bases clipped from V and 9 bases from J, the junction kept 19 bases outside the gene matches. This CDR3 is CASSSATNPGQMVSPLHF. CDR3 sequence (DNA): TGCGCCAGCAGCAGCGCGACGAATCCGGGACAGATGGTTTCACCCCTCCACTTT.

As DNA, the CDR3 is TGTGCCAGCAGTTTAGTATTGCGGGGGGGCCAAGAGACCCAGTACTTC. It codes for CASSLVLRGGQETQYF. The V and J genes are TRBV12-3 or TRBV12-4 and TRBJ2-5, with 9 bases that match TRBD2. There are 16 residues in the CDR3. The junction had 4 bases not matched to a gene; V was cut back by 1 base and J by 1 base.

This chain joins TRBV19 and TRBJ1-2; D may be TRBD1 (5 bases). This CDR3 has 15 amino acids. Germline V gene lookup returns CDR1 LNHDA and CDR2 SQIVND (reference sequence). Trimming left V 5 bases short and J 3 bases short, with 16 bases between. CDR3 loop: CASSFAGGADYGYTF. The CDR3 DNA is TGTGCCAGTAGTTTCGCGGGAGGGGCAGACTATGGCTACACCTTC.

The J gene is TRBJ1-1, the V gene TRBV27, with TRBD1 matching 8 bases. The CDR3 runs 15 residues. Germline V lookup: CDR1 MNHEY, CDR2 SMNVEV (reference sequence). With V trimmed by 5 bases and J by 3 bases, 8 bases remained unmatched. In DNA, the CDR3 is TGTGCCAGCAGTCCCCGTACAGGGGGGGACACTGAAGCTTTCTTT. Amino acids: CASSPRTGGDTEAFF.

This clonotype was seen a handful of times. V is TRBV6-6 and J is TRBJ1-5; D may be TRBD1 (5 bases). Germline CDR1 reads MNHNY; CDR2 reads SVGAGI (reference sequence). V was pared by 5 bases and J by 6 bases, with 11 bases between. This CDR3 has 13 amino acids. CDR3 nucleotides: TGTGCCAGCAGTAAACAGGATTTTCAGCCCCAGCATTTT. Its translation: CASSKQDFQPQHF.

There are a few counts of this clonotype. The V gene is TRBV20-1, the J gene TRBJ1-5; D not resolved. The CDR3 is 13 amino acids. Trimming pared 6 bases from V and 7 bases from J, leaving 16 bases between. Per germline, CDR1 DFQATT and CDR2 SNEGSKA (reference sequence). The CDR3 region has the DNA TGCAGTGCGCCGGATGGGTCTGGGCAGCCCCAGCATTTT. This translates into CSAPDGSGQPQHF.

The table lists this clonotype with a few counts. This sequence joins TRBV6-1 and TRBJ1-2; D gene uncertain. The CDR3 runs 16 residues. V dropped 1 base and J dropped 4 bases, with 16 bases sitting between them. Germline CDR1 MNHNS, CDR2 SASEGT. The CDR3 sequence: CASSEGFEKLSYGYTF. In nucleotides, the CDR3 is TGTGCCAGCAGTGAAGGTTTTGAAAAACTGAGCTATGGCTACACCTTC.

The chain links TRBV15 to TRBJ2-5, with D perhaps matching TRBD1 (6 bases). The V gene's germline CDR1 is LNHNV and CDR2 YYDKDF (reference sequence). This CDR3 spans 15 amino acids. V gave up 0 bases and J gave up 4 bases, with 12 bases separating them. The CDR3 sequence: CATSRDRGWVETQYF. For the CDR3, the DNA is TGTGCCACCAGCAGAGACAGGGGTTGGGTAGAGACCCAGTACTTC. Based on the CDR3 plus reference TRBV15 and TRBJ2-5, the full variable domain is DAMVIQNPRYQVTQFGKPVTLSCSQTLNHNVMYWYQQKSSQAPKLLFHYYDKDFNNEADTPDNFQSRRPNTSFCFLDIRSPGLGDTAMYLCATSRDRGWVETQYFGPGTRLLVL.

The chain uses TRBV28 and TRBJ1-2, with D possibly TRBD1 on 5 matching bases. The CDR3 is made up of 13 amino acids. The ends were cut back, 6 bases at V and 6 bases at J, with 14 bases in the middle. The germline CDR1 and CDR2 sequences are MDHEN and SYDVKM. Here the CDR3 reads CASRGTDGDGYTF. Written as DNA, the CDR3 is TGTGCCAGCAGAGGGACCGACGGCGATGGCTACACCTTC.

The rearrangement joins TRBV12-3 or TRBV12-4 to TRBJ2-1; D possibly matches TRBD1 or TRBD2 (6 bases each). The CDR3 sequence is 13 residues long. V lost 3 bases, J lost 8 bases, and 11 bases lay in between. This CDR3 is CASSFGGPDEQFF. DNA for the CDR3: TGTGCCAGCAGTTTCGGGGGCCCCGATGAGCAGTTCTTC.

Of note for this clonotype: A read error may account for a junction end that differs from germline. J is TRBJ1-1 and V is TRBV12-3 or TRBV12-4; D perhaps matches TRBD1 (5 bases). The CDR3 has 12 amino acids. The CDR3 nucleotides are TGTGTCAGCAGCCGGGACTGGGAGCAAGCTTTCTTT. This translates into CVSSRDWEQAFF.

This chain joins TRBV20-1 and TRBJ1-6, with a weak D call TRBD1 (6 bases). Trimming took 8 bases from V and 0 from J, leaving 14 bases between them. CDR1 is DFQATT and CDR2 is SNEGSKA in the germline V gene (reference sequence). The CDR3 consists of 15 residues. CDR3 sequence: CSPYRAGSYNSPLHF. In DNA, the CDR3 is TGCAGTCCGTACAGGGCGGGCTCCTATAATTCACCCCTCCACTTT.